This T cell receptor beta chain was captured in a study of cytomegalovirus exposure and HLA in healthy donors. Study-level points and caveats: The classifier was said to identify cytomegalovirus status with high specificity and sensitivity.

This clone was counted a few times. Its antigen remains unknown. The method was immunoSEQ multiplex PCR; TCRdb's version includes in-frame clones alone and lacks a portion of them. The data contain 220,000 or so clones, around four fifths of them seen just once; the ten biggest clones take up roughly 5.7%. The CDR3 contains 14 residues. Per the germline V gene, CDR1 is GTSNPN and CDR2 is SVGIG (reference sequence). Between the trimmed V and J ends, which lost 0 bases and 4 bases, there was a span of 10 bases. The sequence derives from a woman younger than 30 in good health and CMV-seronegative. The material sequenced was PBMCs. The chain combines TRBV30 with TRBJ1-5; D not certain. The chain's CDR3 is CAWSVTVGNQPQHF. CDR3 nucleotides: TGTGCCTGGAGTGTCACAGTAGGGAATCAGCCCCAGCATTTT.